Detailed here is one T cell receptor (beta chain). This sample is part of a study of shared T cell receptors in the human thymus. The germline gives CDR1 LNHDA, CDR2 SQIVND (reference sequence). The V segment lost 4 bases and the J segment 5 bases; nucleotides outside the gene matches: 11. This CDR3 is 16 amino acids long. Measured with immunoSEQ multiplex PCR; TCRdb has only the in-frame clones, and not every one. The sample has hundreds of thousands of clones; more than 70% are singletons. These data were also filed under a second study, of human thymus T cells. As that study records: Serving as donors were healthy Finnish infants, each of whom was having open corrective surgery for congenital heart defects. During corrective heart surgery, resections were taken, and the thymus tissue came from them. Repertoires sampled from thymus and blood appeared biased in V and J gene usage. A high degree of thymic repertoire overlap among unrelated individuals was reported in related research.

V is TRBV19 and J is TRBJ2-5; 9 positions agree with TRBD2. Sequences were obtained from thymocytes. This clonotype was sampled from a boy younger than two with a congenital heart defect. The CDR3 nucleotides read TGTGCCAGTAGTAAGGGTTTGCGGGAGGGCCCGGAGACCCAGTACTTC. It yields the protein CASSKGLREGPETQYF.